A single sample gave rise to the 3 T cell receptor beta chains below, sequenced in a study of a mutant IDH1 vaccine in newly diagnosed glioma. Data came from immunoSEQ multiplex PCR; TCRdb stores just in-frame clones and leaves some out. The table lists over 55,000 clones, about 86% of them singletons. Sample time point: baseline, week 1 (first vaccination visit). Treatment reported: pre-vaccination baseline after standard-of-care therapy. The sequences come from peripheral blood mononuclear cells (PBMCs), collected from a glioma patient treated with radiotherapy, temozolomide or both. These receptors came from a woman aged 18-29 years with glioma. Some clones in this sample may be carry-over from other donors' samples.

CDR3 region: CASSIEPVPQSRANVLTF. Here the CDR3 DNA reads TGTGCCAGCAGCATCGAACCAGTGCCACAAAGTCGGGCCAACGTCCTGACTTTC. V and J are TRBV7-7 and TRBJ2-6, with D uncertain. V was trimmed by 5 bases and J by 5 bases, leaving 22 bases between them. Germline V gives CDR1 SSHAT, CDR2 FNYEAQ (reference sequence). The length of the CDR3 is 18 residues. The full variable domain, its missing parts supplied by reference TRBV7-7 and TRBJ2-6, is GAGVSQSPRYKVTKRGQDVTLRCDPISSHATLYWYQQALGQGPEFLTYFNYEAQPDKSGLPSDRFSAERPEGSISTLTIQRTEQRDSAMYRCASSIEPVPQSRANVLTFGAGSRLTVL.

This rearrangement joins TRBV6-5 to TRBJ1-2, with 12 nucleotides matching TRBD1. The ends lost 7 bases at V and 14 bases at J; junction bases unmatched: 14. The CDR3 totals 14 residues. Germline V gene lookup returns CDR1 MNHEY and CDR2 SVGAGI. DNA of the CDR3: TGTGCCAGCAACACTGGGGACAGGGGGCGCTTCTTAACCTTC. Amino acids: CASNTGDRGRFLTF.

This chain connects TRBV4-1 to TRBJ2-7; 7 bases align to TRBD1. V lost 3 bases and J lost 1; bases outside the gene matches: 9. The CDR3 runs 16 residues. CDR1 MGHRA and CDR2 YSYEKL come from the germline V gene. DNA for the CDR3: TGCGCCAGCAGCCATCCCCTCCGGGACAGTTCCTACGAGCAGTACTTC. Amino acid sequence: CASSHPLRDSSYEQYF.